This T cell receptor (beta chain) was observed in a study of cytomegalovirus exposure and HLA in healthy donors. Findings and limits, study-wide: The study put 160 or so TCR beta chains on its list as cytomegalovirus-associated. Compared with the roughly 730-donor mean, an Asian-associated ancestry cluster reportedly had fewer N-insertions, according to a later analysis.

Primers: 60 Vbeta forward and 13 Jbeta reverse. The protocol was immunoSEQ multiplex PCR, while the TCRdb copy is restricted to in-frame clones and leaves out a portion. The data contain 110,000 to 150,000 clones, 60% to 80% of them singletons. As for this clone: The target antigen is unknown.

Germline CDR1 is MGHRA and CDR2 is YSYEKL. The CDR3 loop spans 16 amino acids. V dropped 4 bases and J dropped 6; count of bases not matched to a gene: 14. What was sequenced was PBMCs. The origin of this receptor is a woman between 25 and 40 years old in good health and CMV-seronegative. The genes are TRBV4-1 and TRBJ1-2; TRBD1 agrees at 7 bases. The CDR3 spells CASSRGTGTANDGYTF. The CDR3 DNA reads TGCGCCAGCAGCCGAGGAACCGGGACAGCGAATGATGGCTACACCTTC.